The 15 T cell receptor beta chains below all came from one sample that was sequenced in a study of OX40 agonist ivuxolimab in advanced cancers. Library preparation used the immunoSEQ multiplex PCR assay. TCRdb obtained this table from immuneACCESS and retained in-frame rearrangements with V and J assigned. These tables miss some clones; where compared with another copy, unresolved V genes account for less than half of the shortfall, and the remainder is unexplained. For this sample there are about 100,000 clones; 89% appear just once. The ten largest clones take up 0.15% to 0.2% of the sample. The starting material was CD4+ or CD8+ T cells sorted from blood, obtained in a trial of the OX40 agonist ivuxolimab. These TCRs come from an adult with an advanced solid tumor such as melanoma, head and neck, liver or kidney cancer.

V and J are TRBV4-1 and TRBJ2-1, with D perhaps matching TRBD1 (6 bases). Per the germline V gene, CDR1 is MGHRA and CDR2 is YSYEKL. The CDR3 spans 14 residues. Trimming took 0 bases from V and 6 from J, leaving 9 bases between them. CDR3 sequence: CASSQDQGGNEQFF. The CDR3 nucleotides read TGCGCCAGCAGCCAAGATCAAGGGGGCAATGAGCAGTTCTTC.

The chain combines TRBV5-1 with TRBJ2-5, with 8 bases identical to TRBD2. Germline V gives CDR1 SGHRS, CDR2 YFSETQ. This CDR3 has 14 residues. Trimming at V came to 5 bases and at J to 5 bases, leaving 8 bases not matched to a gene. The CDR3 nucleotides read TGCGCCAGCAGAACGGCGGGGGGCGTGGAGACCCAGTACTTC. Translation gives CASRTAGGVETQYF.

The count of this clone is one. This CDR3 is CASSLILSGGETQYF. In DNA, the CDR3 is TGTGCCAGCAGCTTGATATTATCGGGGGGGGAGACCCAGTACTTC. The genes are TRBV5-4 and TRBJ2-5; 8 bases map to TRBD2. The CDR3 length is 15 residues. Trimming cost V 1 base and J 5 bases; bases outside gene matches: 7. Per the germline V gene, CDR1 is SGHNT and CDR2 is YYREEE (reference sequence).

The chain recombines TRBV6-4 with TRBJ2-7, with D unclear. This CDR3 is built from 14 residues. Trimming removed 6 bases at V and 6 bases at J, with 18 bases between. The germline CDR1 and CDR2 sequences are MRHNA and SNTAGT. The CDR3 DNA is TGTGCCAGCAGACCGGATTCGGCTTACGGCGAGCAGTACTTC. This translates into CASRPDSAYGEQYF.

The chain uses TRBV5-1 and TRBJ2-1, with 7 bases aligning to TRBD2. The length of the CDR3 is 14 residues. The germline V gene encodes CDR1 SGHRS and CDR2 YFSETQ. V was clipped by 1 base and J by 6 bases; unmatched bases: 4. CDR3 residues: CASSLLAEGNEQFF. Here the CDR3 DNA reads TGCGCCAGCAGCTTGCTAGCGGAGGGCAATGAGCAGTTCTTC.

The CDR3 DNA reads TGCGCCAGCAGCTTGGATTGGGACGGTATACACTCCTACGAGCAGTACTTC. Translation: CASSLDWDGIHSYEQYF. This chain links TRBV5-1 with TRBJ2-7; D may correspond to TRBD1 or TRBD2 (5 bases each). The V gene's germline CDR1 is SGHRS and CDR2 YFSETQ. Trimming cost V 0 bases and J 0 bases, with 16 bases left between them. The CDR3 covers 17 residues.

The rearrangement links TRBV6-5 to TRBJ2-1; D gene uncertain. The V gene lost 0 bases and the J gene lost 2 bases, with 11 bases spanning the gap. CDR3 length equals 16 residues. Per germline, CDR1 MNHEY and CDR2 SVGAGI. This CDR3 reads CASSYSRTSTYNEQFF. Written as DNA, the CDR3 is TGTGCCAGCAGTTACTCGAGGACGTCCACCTACAATGAGCAGTTCTTC.

The rearrangement links TRBV30 to TRBJ2-1, with D possibly TRBD2 on 6 matching bases. The CDR3 has 14 residues. With 0 bases removed from V and 6 bases from J, the gap between germline ends came to 12 bases. CDR1 is GTSNPN and CDR2 is SVGIG in the germline V gene (reference sequence). The CDR3 loop is CAWSVGQGGNEQFF. CDR3 sequence (DNA): TGTGCCTGGAGTGTAGGCCAGGGAGGCAATGAGCAGTTCTTC.

This chain uses TRBV6-4 with TRBJ2-7, with a tentative D call TRBD1 (7 bases). Germline CDR1 reads MRHNA; CDR2 reads SNTAGT. With 7 bases removed from V and 0 bases from J, the gap between germline ends came to 19 bases. This CDR3 has 16 amino acids. The CDR3 here is CASIFRGERSSYEQYF. CDR3 nucleotides: TGTGCCAGCATATTCAGGGGGGAGCGGAGCTCCTACGAGCAGTACTTC.

Only a few counts were recorded for this clone. V and J are TRBV28 and TRBJ2-7; D perhaps matches TRBD1 (6 bases). CDR1 MDHEN and CDR2 SYDVKM come from the germline V gene. This CDR3 comprises 17 residues. Trimming left V 3 bases short and J 2 bases short, with 20 bases between. CDR3: CASSFPQTGTFTYEQYF. CDR3 DNA: TGTGCCAGCAGTTTTCCCCAAACAGGGACCTTTACCTACGAGCAGTACTTC. Complete variable domain (other parts from reference TRBV28 and TRBJ2-7): DVKVTQSSRYLVKRTGEKVFLECVQDMDHENMFWYRQDPGLGLRLIYFSYDVKMKEKGDIPEGYSVSREKKERFSLILESASTNQTSMYLCASSFPQTGTFTYEQYFGPGTRLTVT.

The chain combines TRBV18 with TRBJ2-3; D ambiguous. The V and J ends lost 2 bases and 3 bases respectively, with 6 bases between them. CDR3 length equals 13 residues. From germline, CDR1 is KGHSH and CDR2 LQKENI. The CDR3 is CASSPIGTDTQYF. CDR3 nucleotide sequence: TGTGCCAGCTCACCAATTGGAACAGATACGCAGTATTTT.

This chain uses TRBV11-2 with TRBJ2-3; TRBD2 agrees at 7 bases. The germline CDR1 and CDR2 sequences are SGHAT and FQNNGV. Trimming removed 6 bases from V and 2 bases from J; junction bases left unmatched: 8. CDR3 length equals 15 residues. CDR3 sequence: CASRLGSGITDTQYF. The CDR3 DNA follows: TGTGCCAGCAGGCTCGGGAGCGGGATCACAGATACGCAGTATTTT.

This clone was seen more than once but under ten times. CDR3 sequence (DNA): TGTGCCAGCAGCCCGGACAGGGGGCGTGAAAAACTGTTTTTT. It yields the protein CASSPDRGREKLFF. The chain links TRBV2 to TRBJ1-4; 11 bases are a match to TRBD1. This CDR3 region has 14 residues. Per germline, CDR1 SNHLY and CDR2 FYNNEI. V gave up 6 bases and J gave up 7 bases; unmatched junction bases: 4.

The V call is TRBV4-2, the J call TRBJ2-2; 7 nucleotides align to TRBD1. Per germline, CDR1 LGHNA and CDR2 YNFKEQ. Losses at the gene ends were 4 bases for V and 5 bases for J; bases not matched to a gene: 10. The CDR3 is 16 residues long. CDR3 amino acids: CASSPLDRSYTGELFF. In nucleotides, the CDR3 is TGTGCCAGCAGCCCCTTGGACAGGTCATATACCGGGGAGCTGTTTTTT.

The V gene is TRBV7-2, the J gene TRBJ2-7; D unresolved. The CDR3 is 12 amino acids. Germline CDR1 reads SGHTA; CDR2 reads FQGNSA. Trimming cost V 5 bases and J 2 bases, with 7 bases left between them. CDR3 sequence: CASSPTAYEQYF. The CDR3 nucleotides read TGTGCCAGCAGCCCTACTGCCTACGAGCAGTACTTC.